A selection of T cell receptor beta chains follows, all from one sample in a study of regulatory T cells in long-lasting Graves disease. TCRdb reprocessed the multiplex PCR reads with MiXCR, giving one entry per CDR3 protein. Of about 620,000 distinct CDR3 sequences detected, approximately 15% appear once; the ten largest clones hold 15% to 20%. This same sample was also taken into another study, of T cells in Graves' hyperthyroidism and ophthalmopathy.

The sequences come from peripheral blood mononuclear cells (PBMCs), collected at new diagnosis, from a patient treated with antithyroid drugs. The origin of the receptors is a woman aged 25 to 39 with Graves disease. CDR3s include the opening cysteine and the closing phenylalanine or tryptophan. D genes are given only for firm matches. Size tells how often a clone was seen (once, few, many) or the class of an expanded clone, and some rows leave it out.

d_call | j_call | clone_size | v_call | cdr3_nt | cdr3_aa
- | TRBJ2-1 | few | TRBV18 | TGTGCCAGCTCACCTGACGGGATTTCAAGCAATGAGCAGTTCTTC | CASSPDGISSNEQFF
- | TRBJ1-5 | many | TRBV30 | TGTGCCTGGAGTTGGGGGCGCAATCAGCCCCAGCATTTT | CAWSWGRNQPQHF
- | TRBJ2-1 | few | TRBV7-2 | TGTGCCAGCAGCTTAGCGCCCCGTTTTCACAATGAGCAGTTCTTC | CASSLAPRFHNEQFF
TRBD2 | TRBJ2-3 | few | TRBV28 | TGTGCCAGCGCCTATACTAGCGGAACTAGCACAGATACGCAGTATTTT | CASAYTSGTSTDTQYF
TRBD2 | TRBJ2-1 | few | TRBV10-3 | TGTGCCATCATCCAGACTAGCGGGAGCCGTCCGTTCTTC | CAIIQTSGSRPFF
- | TRBJ2-7 | many | TRBV28 | TGTGCCAGCAGTTCCACAGGCGACGAGCAGTACTTC | CASSSTGDEQYF
TRBD2 | TRBJ2-6 | few | TRBV3-1 | TGTGCCAGCAGCCAAGATCCGCGGGGGACCGGGGCCAACGTCCTGACTTTC | CASSQDPRGTGANVLTF
- | TRBJ1-6 | few | TRBV11-2 | TGTGCCAGCACTTACTCCTACTCCTATAATTCACCCCTCCACTTT | CASTYSYSYNSPLHF
TRBD2 | TRBJ2-2 | - | TRBV7-2 | TGTGCCAGCAGCAGAGCCCGTTTAGCGGGCAGCACCGGGGAGCTGTTTTTT | CASSRARLAGSTGELFF
- | TRBJ1-1 | few | TRBV6-1 | TGTGCCCCCGGGGACGCCACTGAAGCTTTCTTT | CAPGDATEAFF
- | TRBJ2-7 | few | TRBV27 | TGTGCCAGCAGTTTAATGTCCCGGTACGAGCAGTACTTC | CASSLMSRYEQYF
TRBD1 | TRBJ2-7 | many | TRBV29-1 | TGCAGCGTTCTAGGACAGGGCCGACCCTACGAGCAGTACTTC | CSVLGQGRPYEQYF
- | TRBJ2-3 | few | TRBV18 | TGTGCCAGCTCACCACCGGGAATGCTAGATACGCAGTATTTT | CASSPPGMLDTQYF
TRBD2 | TRBJ2-7 | many | TRBV28 | TGTGCCAGCAGTCGGGTCAGGACTAGCGGGGGGAGCTCCTACGAGCAGTACTTC | CASSRVRTSGGSSYEQYF
- | TRBJ2-3 | many | TRBV12-3/TRBV12-4 | TGTGCCAGCAGTTTACGGGGGTCATGGACAGATACGCAGTATTTT | CASSLRGSWTDTQYF
TRBD2 | TRBJ2-1 | few | TRBV12-3/TRBV12-4 | TGTGCCAGCAGTTTAACCGGACTAGCGGACAATGAGCAGTTCTTC | CASSLTGLADNEQFF
- | TRBJ1-2 | - | TRBV27 | TGTGCCAGCAGTCCAGCAGGGCGCCCTAACTATGGCTACACCTTC | CASSPAGRPNYGYTF
TRBD2 | TRBJ2-3 | - | TRBV6-1 | TGTGCCAGCGGGCTAGCGGGCGCAGATACGCAGTATTTT | CASGLAGADTQYF
TRBD1 | TRBJ1-5 | many | TRBV20-1 | TGCAGTGCTAGAGATCTCGGGACAGGGATTCAGCCCCAGCATTTT | CSARDLGTGIQPQHF
- | TRBJ1-1 | many | TRBV20-1 | TGCACCGTATCTAGCGGACTCTTGAACACTGAAGCTTTCTTT | CTVSSGLLNTEAFF
- | TRBJ1-2 | - | TRBV11-2 | TGTGCCAGCAGCTTAGATCGAGGGGCGAGCTATGGCTACACCTTC | CASSLDRGASYGYTF
- | TRBJ2-2 | few | TRBV6-1 | TGTGCCAGCTGGGTGGGCTCGAACACCGGGGAGCTGTTTTTT | CASWVGSNTGELFF
TRBD1 | TRBJ2-5 | many | TRBV20-1 | TGCAGTGAGGGGACAGGGCGAGGGAAAGAGACCCAGTACTTC | CSEGTGRGKETQYF
TRBD1 | TRBJ1-2 | many | TRBV7-9 | TGTGCCAGCAGCCGGACAGGGGGCATAGGCTACACCTTC | CASSRTGGIGYTF
- | TRBJ1-1 | - | TRBV9 | TGTGCCAGCAGCTTCGGGCCGTATGATACTGAAGCTTTCTTT | CASSFGPYDTEAFF
TRBD2 | TRBJ2-3 | - | TRBV20-1 | TGCAGTGCCAGCGTAGCGGGAGTTCTGACAGATACGCAGTATTTT | CSASVAGVLTDTQYF